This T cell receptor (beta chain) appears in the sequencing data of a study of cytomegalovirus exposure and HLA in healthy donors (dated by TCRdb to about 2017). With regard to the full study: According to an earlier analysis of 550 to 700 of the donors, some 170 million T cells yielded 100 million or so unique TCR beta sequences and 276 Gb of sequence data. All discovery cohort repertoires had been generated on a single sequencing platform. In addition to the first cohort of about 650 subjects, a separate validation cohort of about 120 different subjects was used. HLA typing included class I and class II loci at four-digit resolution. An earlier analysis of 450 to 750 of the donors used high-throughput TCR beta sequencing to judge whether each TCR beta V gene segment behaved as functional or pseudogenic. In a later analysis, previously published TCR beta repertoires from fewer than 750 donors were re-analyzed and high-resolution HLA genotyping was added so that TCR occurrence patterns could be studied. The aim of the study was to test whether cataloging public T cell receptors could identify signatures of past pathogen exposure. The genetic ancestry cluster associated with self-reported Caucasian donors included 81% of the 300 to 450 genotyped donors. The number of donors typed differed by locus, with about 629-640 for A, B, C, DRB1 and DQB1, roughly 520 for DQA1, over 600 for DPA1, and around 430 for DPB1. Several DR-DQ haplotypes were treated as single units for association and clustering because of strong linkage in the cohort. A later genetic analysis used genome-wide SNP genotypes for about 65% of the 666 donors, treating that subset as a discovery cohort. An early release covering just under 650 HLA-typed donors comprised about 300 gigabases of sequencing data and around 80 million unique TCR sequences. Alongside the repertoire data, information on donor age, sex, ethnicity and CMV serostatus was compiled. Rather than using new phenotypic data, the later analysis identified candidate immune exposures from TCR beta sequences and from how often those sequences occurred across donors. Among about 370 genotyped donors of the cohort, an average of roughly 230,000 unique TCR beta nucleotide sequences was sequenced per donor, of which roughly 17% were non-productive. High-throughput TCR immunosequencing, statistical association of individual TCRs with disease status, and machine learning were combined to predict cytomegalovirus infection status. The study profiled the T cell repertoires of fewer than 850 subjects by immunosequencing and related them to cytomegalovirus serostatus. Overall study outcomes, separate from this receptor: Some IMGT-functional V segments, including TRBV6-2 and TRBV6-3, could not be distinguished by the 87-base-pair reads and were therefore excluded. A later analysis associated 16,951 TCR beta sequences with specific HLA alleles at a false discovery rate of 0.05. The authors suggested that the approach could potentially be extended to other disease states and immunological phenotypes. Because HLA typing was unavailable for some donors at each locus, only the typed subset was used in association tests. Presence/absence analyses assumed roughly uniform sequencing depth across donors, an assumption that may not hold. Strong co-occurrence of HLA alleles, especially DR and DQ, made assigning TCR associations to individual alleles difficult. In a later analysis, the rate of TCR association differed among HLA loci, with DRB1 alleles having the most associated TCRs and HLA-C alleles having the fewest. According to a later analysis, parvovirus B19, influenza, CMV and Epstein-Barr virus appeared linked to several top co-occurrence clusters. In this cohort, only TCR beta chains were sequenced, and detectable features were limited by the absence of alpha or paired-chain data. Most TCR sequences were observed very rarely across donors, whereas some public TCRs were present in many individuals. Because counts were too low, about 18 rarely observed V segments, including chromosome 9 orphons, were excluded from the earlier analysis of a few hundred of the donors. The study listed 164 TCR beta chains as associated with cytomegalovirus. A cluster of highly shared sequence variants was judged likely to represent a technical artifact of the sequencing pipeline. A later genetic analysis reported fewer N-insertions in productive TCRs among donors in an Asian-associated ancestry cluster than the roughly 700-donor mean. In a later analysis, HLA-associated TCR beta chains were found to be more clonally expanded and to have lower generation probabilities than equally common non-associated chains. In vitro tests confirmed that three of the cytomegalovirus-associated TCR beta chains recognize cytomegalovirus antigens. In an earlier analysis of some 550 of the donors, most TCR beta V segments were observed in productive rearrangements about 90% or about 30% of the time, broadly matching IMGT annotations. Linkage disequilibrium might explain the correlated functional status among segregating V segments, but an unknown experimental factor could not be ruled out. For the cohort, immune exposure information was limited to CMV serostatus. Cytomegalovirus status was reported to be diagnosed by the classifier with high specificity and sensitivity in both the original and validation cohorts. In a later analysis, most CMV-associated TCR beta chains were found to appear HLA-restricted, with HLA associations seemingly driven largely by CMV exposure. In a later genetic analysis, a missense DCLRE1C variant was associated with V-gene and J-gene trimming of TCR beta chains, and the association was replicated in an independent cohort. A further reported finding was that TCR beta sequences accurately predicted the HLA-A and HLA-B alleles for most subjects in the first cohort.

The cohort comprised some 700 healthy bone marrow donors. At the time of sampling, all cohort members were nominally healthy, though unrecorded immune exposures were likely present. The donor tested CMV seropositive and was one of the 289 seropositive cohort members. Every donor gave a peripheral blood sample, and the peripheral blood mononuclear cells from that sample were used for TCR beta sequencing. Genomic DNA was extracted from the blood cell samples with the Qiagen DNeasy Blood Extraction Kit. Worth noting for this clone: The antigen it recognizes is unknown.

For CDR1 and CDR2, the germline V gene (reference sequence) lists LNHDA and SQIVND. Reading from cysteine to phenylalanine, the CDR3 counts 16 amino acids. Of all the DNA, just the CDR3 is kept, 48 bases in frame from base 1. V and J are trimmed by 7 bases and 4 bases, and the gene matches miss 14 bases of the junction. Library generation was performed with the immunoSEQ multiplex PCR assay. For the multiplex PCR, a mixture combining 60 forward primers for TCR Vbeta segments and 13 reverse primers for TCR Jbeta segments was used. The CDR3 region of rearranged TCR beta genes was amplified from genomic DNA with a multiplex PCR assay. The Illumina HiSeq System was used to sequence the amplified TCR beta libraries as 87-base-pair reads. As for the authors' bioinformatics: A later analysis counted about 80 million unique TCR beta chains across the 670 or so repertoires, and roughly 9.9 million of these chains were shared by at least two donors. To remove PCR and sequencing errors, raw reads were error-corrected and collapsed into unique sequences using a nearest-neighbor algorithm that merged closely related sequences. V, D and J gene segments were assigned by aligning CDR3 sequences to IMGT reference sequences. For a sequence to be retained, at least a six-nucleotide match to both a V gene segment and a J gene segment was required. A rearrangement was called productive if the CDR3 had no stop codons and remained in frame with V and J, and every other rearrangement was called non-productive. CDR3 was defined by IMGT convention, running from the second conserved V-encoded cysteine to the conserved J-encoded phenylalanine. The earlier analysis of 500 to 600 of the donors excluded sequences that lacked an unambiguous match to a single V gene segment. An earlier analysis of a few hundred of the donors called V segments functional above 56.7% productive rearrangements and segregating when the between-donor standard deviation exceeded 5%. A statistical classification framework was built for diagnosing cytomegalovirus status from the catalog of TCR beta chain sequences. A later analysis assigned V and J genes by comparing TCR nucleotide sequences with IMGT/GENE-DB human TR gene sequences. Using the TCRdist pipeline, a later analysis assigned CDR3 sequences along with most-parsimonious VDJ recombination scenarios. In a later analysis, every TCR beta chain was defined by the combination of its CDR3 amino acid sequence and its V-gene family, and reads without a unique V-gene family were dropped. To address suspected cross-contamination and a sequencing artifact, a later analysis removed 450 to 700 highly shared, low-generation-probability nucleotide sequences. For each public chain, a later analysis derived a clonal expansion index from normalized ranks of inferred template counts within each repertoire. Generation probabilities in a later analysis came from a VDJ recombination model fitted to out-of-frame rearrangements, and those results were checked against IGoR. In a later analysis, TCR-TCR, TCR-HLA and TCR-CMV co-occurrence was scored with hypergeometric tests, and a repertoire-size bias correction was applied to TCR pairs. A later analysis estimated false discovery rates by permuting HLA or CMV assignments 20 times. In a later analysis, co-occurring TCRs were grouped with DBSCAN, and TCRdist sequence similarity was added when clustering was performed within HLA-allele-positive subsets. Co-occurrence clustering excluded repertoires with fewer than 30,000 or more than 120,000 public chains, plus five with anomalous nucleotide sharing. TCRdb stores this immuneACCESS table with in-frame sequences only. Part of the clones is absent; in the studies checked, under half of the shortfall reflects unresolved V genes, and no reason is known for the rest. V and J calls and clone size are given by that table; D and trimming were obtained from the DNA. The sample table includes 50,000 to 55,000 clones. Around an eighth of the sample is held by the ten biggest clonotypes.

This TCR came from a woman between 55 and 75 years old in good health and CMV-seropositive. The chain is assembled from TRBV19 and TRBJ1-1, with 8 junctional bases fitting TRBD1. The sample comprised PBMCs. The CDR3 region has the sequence CASNARGQGAPTEAFF. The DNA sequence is TGTGCCAGTAATGCCCGGGGGCAGGGGGCGCCCACTGAAGCTTTCTTT.